Listed here are 23 T cell receptor beta chains from one sample, sequenced in a study of blood T cell repertoires in COVID-19. Profiling relied on immunoSEQ multiplex PCR, and the TCRdb table lists in-frame clones only, not all of them. The sample lists around 100,000 clones; 75% to 90% were seen once. The sample comprised peripheral blood. These receptors were obtained from a human donor in a cohort sampled during active COVID-19.

This clone has only one observation. This chain uses TRBV30 with TRBJ1-4; D is uncertain. The V gene's germline CDR1 is GTSNPN and CDR2 SVGIG (reference sequence). V was trimmed by 0 bases and J by 6 bases, leaving 11 bases between them. This CDR3 is 14 amino acids long. CDR3 in DNA: TGTGCCTGGAGTGTACTGGGAGGAGATGAAAAACTGTTTTTT. Translated: CAWSVLGGDEKLFF.

Points on this clone: The junction differs from germline at one of its ends, possibly a read error. This chain joins TRBV6-5 and TRBJ1-1; 9 nucleotides line up with TRBD1. This CDR3 has 11 residues. Germline CDR1 reads MNHEY; CDR2 reads SVGAGI. The CDR3 coding sequence is TGTGCCAGCAGTCCCGGGACAGGGATCATCTTT. The encoded protein is CASSPGTGIIF.

This chain links TRBV7-8 with TRBJ1-2, with D unclear. The V and J ends lost 6 bases and 7 bases respectively, with 15 bases between them. CDR1 and CDR2 (germline): SGHVS, FQNEAQ. The CDR3 totals 13 residues. The CDR3 DNA is TGTGCCAGCAGAGGCGGGCAGGACTCTGGCTACACCTTC. Its protein product is CASRGGQDSGYTF.

With regard to this clone: The same CDR3 also results from other DNA sequences found in this sample. V is TRBV6-2 or TRBV6-3 and J is TRBJ1-1; no clear D. V was cut by 0 bases and J by 1 base, with 6 bases left in between. Looked up from germline, CDR1 is MNHEY and CDR2 is SVGEGT. This CDR3 spans 14 amino acids. The CDR3 spells CASSYSTGNTEAFF. DNA for the CDR3: TGTGCCAGCAGTTACTCGACTGGGAACACTGAAGCTTTCTTT.

This chain uses TRBV7-8 with TRBJ2-1, with D tentatively TRBD2 (6 bases). V lost 1 base to trimming and J lost 5 bases, with 6 bases between them. Per germline, CDR1 SGHVS and CDR2 FQNEAQ. The CDR3 totals 13 residues. The DNA for the CDR3 is TGTGCCAGCAGCTTAGGGAGGGACAATGAGCAGTTCTTC. This translates into CASSLGRDNEQFF.

The chain couples TRBV18 to TRBJ1-5; 9 bases match TRBD1. This CDR3 region has 16 residues. Germline V gene sequence: CDR1 KGHSH, CDR2 LQKENI. Unmatched junction bases numbered 3, after V lost 2 bases and J lost 1 base. The CDR3: CASSPRQGESNQPQHF. The CDR3 DNA is TGTGCCAGCTCACCAAGACAGGGGGAGAGCAATCAGCCCCAGCATTTT.

The genes are TRBV5-4 and TRBJ2-7; TRBD1 matches 9 bases. After removal of 5 bases from V and 3 bases from J, the junction contained 9 bases not matched to a gene. There are 15 residues in the CDR3. The germline gives CDR1 SGHNT, CDR2 YYREEE (reference sequence). Here the CDR3 reads CASSFLTGGDYEQYF. In DNA form, the CDR3 reads TGTGCCAGCAGTTTTTTGACAGGGGGGGACTACGAGCAGTACTTC.

The chain links TRBV13 to TRBJ1-1, with a possible D match to TRBD1 (5 bases). Germline CDR1 PRHDT, CDR2 FYEKMQ (reference sequence). V lost 0 bases and J 4 bases, leaving 9 bases between the germline ends. This CDR3 has 14 residues. CDR3 sequence reads: CASSLGMGGTEAFF. CDR3 bases: TGTGCCAGCAGCTTAGGTATGGGGGGCACTGAAGCTTTCTTT.

This clone has only one observation. The chain employs TRBV19 and TRBJ1-6; no clear D gene. The CDR3 extends over 13 amino acids. Trimming took off 9 bases at V and 7 bases at J, with 13 bases between the two ends. Germline V gene lookup returns CDR1 LNHDA and CDR2 SQIVND (reference sequence). The CDR3 spells CASSGGGNSPLHF. CDR3 DNA: TGTGCCAGCTCAGGAGGTGGGAATTCACCCCTCCACTTT. The variable domain in full, with the rest retrieved from reference TRBV19 and TRBJ1-6, is DGGITQSPKYLFRKEGQNVTLSCEQNLNHDAMYWYRQDPGQGLRLIYYSQIVNDFQKGDIAEGYSVSREKKESFPLTVTSAQKNPTAFYLCASSGGGNSPLHFGNGTRLTVT.

The chain uses TRBV5-6 and TRBJ1-1, with a possible D match to TRBD1 (5 bases). CDR3 length equals 15 residues. Germline lookup yields CDR1 SGHDT and CDR2 YYEEEE. V was pared by 5 bases and J by 1 base, with 15 bases between. CDR3 sequence reads: CASSGGTIRNTEAFF. CDR3 in DNA: TGTGCCAGCAGTGGGGGGACCATTAGGAACACTGAAGCTTTCTTT.

J is TRBJ2-1 and V is TRBV19, with D maybe TRBD1 (5 bases). V was clipped by 3 bases and J by 6 bases, with 18 bases between them. Germline V gene sequence: CDR1 LNHDA, CDR2 SQIVND (reference sequence). The CDR3 has 16 amino acids. The CDR3 loop reads CASSIHDSPQRNEQFF. In nucleotides, the CDR3 is TGTGCCAGTAGTATCCACGACAGCCCCCAACGCAATGAGCAGTTCTTC. The whole variable domain, filled in from reference TRBV19 and TRBJ2-1, reads DGGITQSPKYLFRKEGQNVTLSCEQNLNHDAMYWYRQDPGQGLRLIYYSQIVNDFQKGDIAEGYSVSREKKESFPLTVTSAQKNPTAFYLCASSIHDSPQRNEQFFGPGTRLTVL.

The chain recombines TRBV11-2 with TRBJ2-1, with 7 bases fitting TRBD2. Trimming removed 6 bases from V and 8 bases from J; junction bases left unmatched: 10. The CDR3 has 14 residues. CDR1 SGHAT and CDR2 FQNNGV come from the germline V gene. CDR3 nucleotides: TGTGCCAGCAGTCCCGGACTAGATCTGGATGAGCAGTTCTTC. Translated: CASSPGLDLDEQFF.

This sequence joins TRBV18 and TRBJ1-1; D not resolved. CDR1 is KGHSH, CDR2 LQKENI, per germline. The CDR3 has 14 residues. Trimming stripped 4 bases from V and 1 base from J, with 10 bases between. The CDR3 loop is CASSLYKRNTEAFF. CDR3 nucleotides: TGTGCCAGCTCACTATACAAAAGGAACACTGAAGCTTTCTTT.

The chain recombines TRBV7-9 with TRBJ1-2; D is possibly TRBD1 (5 bases). Germline-derived CDR1 and CDR2 are SEHNR and FQNEAQ (reference sequence). This CDR3 has 16 amino acids. Deletions cut 2 bases from V and 7 bases from J, with 20 bases between. CDR3: CASSLRDSRGFSGYTF. The CDR3 DNA reads TGTGCCAGCAGCTTAAGAGACAGCCGCGGATTTAGTGGCTACACCTTC. Together with reference TRBV7-9 and TRBJ1-2, the CDR3 gives the full variable domain: DTGVSQNPRHKITKRGQNVTFRCDPISEHNRLYWYRQTLGQGPEFLTYFQNEAQLEKSRLLSDRFSAERPKGSFSTLEIQRTEQGDSAMYLCASSLRDSRGFSGYTFGSGTRLTVV.

This sequence joins TRBV6-6 and TRBJ2-2; D unclear. The V end was cut by 7 bases, the J end by 0 bases, with 6 bases between. The CDR3 contains 13 residues. Looked up from germline, CDR1 is MNHNY and CDR2 is SVGAGI (reference sequence). CDR3: CASTTANTGELFF. The CDR3 DNA sequence: TGTGCCAGCACAACGGCGAACACCGGGGAGCTGTTTTTT.

This rearrangement joins TRBV9 to TRBJ2-5; D might be TRBD1 (6 bases). The CDR3 is made up of 14 amino acids. Trimming shortened V by 1 base and J by 5 bases, and 12 bases separated the two germline ends. The V gene's germline CDR1 is SGDLS and CDR2 YYNGEE. In DNA, the CDR3 is TGTGCCAGCAGCGTATCCACAGGGACGGAGACCCAGTACTTC. Translation gives CASSVSTGTETQYF.

Of note for this clone: The same CDR3 arises from other DNA sequences in this sample as well. The V and J genes are TRBV5-1 and TRBJ2-5, with a possible D match to TRBD1 (7 bases). The CDR3 extends over 14 amino acids. The germline CDR1 and CDR2 sequences are SGHRS and YFSETQ. V lost 0 bases, J lost 4 bases, and 10 bases lay in between. The CDR3 DNA sequence: TGCGCCAGCAGCTTGGGCAGGGGGGCAGAGACCCAGTACTTC. Its protein product is CASSLGRGAETQYF.

J is TRBJ2-3 and V is TRBV6-2 or TRBV6-3; 8 bases line up with TRBD2. Germline-derived CDR1 and CDR2 are MNHEY and SVGEGT. This CDR3 is built from 16 residues. J gave up 2 bases and V 4 bases, and 8 bases lay outside the gene matches. In nucleotides, the CDR3 is TGTGCCAGCAGTTCCCCGGGGGGGATACTCACAGATACGCAGTATTTT. Its translation: CASSSPGGILTDTQYF.

The chain is built from TRBV30 and TRBJ2-3, with D possibly matching TRBD2 (5 bases). With 0 bases removed from V and 8 bases from J, the gap between germline ends came to 15 bases. CDR3 size: 14 residues. The V gene's germline CDR1 is GTSNPN and CDR2 SVGIG (reference sequence). The CDR3 DNA reads as TGTGCCTGGAGTGTCTCCCTGCGTGAGGGTACGCAGTATTTT. This sequence encodes CAWSVSLREGTQYF. The full variable domain, with the rest looked up from reference TRBV30 and TRBJ2-3, is SQTIHQWPATLVQPVGSPLSLECTVEGTSNPNLYWYRQAAGRGLQLLFYSVGIGQISSEVPQNLSASRPQDRQFILSSKKLLLSDSGFYLCAWSVSLREGTQYFGPGTRLTVL.

The chain combines TRBV7-9 with TRBJ1-6, with TRBD1 matching 11 bases. CDR1 and CDR2 (germline): SEHNR, FQNEAQ (reference sequence). The CDR3 consists of 17 residues. Trimming at V came to 5 bases and at J to 10 bases, leaving 13 bases not matched to a gene. CDR3 DNA sequence: TGTGCCAGCAGCCTAGGTGGTGGGACAGGGGGTTTGTCACCCCTCCACTTT. Its translation is CASSLGGGTGGLSPLHF.

The V and J genes are TRBV5-1 and TRBJ1-5, with no clear D. CDR1 is SGHRS and CDR2 is YFSETQ in the germline V gene. V was shortened by 0 bases and J by 4 bases, with 8 bases between the two germline ends. The CDR3 spans 14 residues. The CDR3: CASSLDSLNQPQHF. The CDR3 DNA sequence: TGCGCCAGCAGCTTGGACAGCCTGAATCAGCCCCAGCATTTT.

The CDR3 loop is CASSIEPGQRSGGYTF. The CDR3 coding sequence is TGTGCCAGTAGTATAGAACCGGGACAGAGATCCGGAGGCTACACCTTC. The rearrangement uses TRBV19 and TRBJ1-2, with 7 bases aligning to TRBD1. Germline CDR1 is LNHDA and CDR2 is SQIVND (reference sequence). V lost 0 bases to trimming and J lost 8 bases; unmatched junction nucleotides: 12. The CDR3 totals 16 residues.

This sequence joins TRBV5-4 and TRBJ2-7, with TRBD2 matching 8 bases. V lost 2 bases to trimming and J lost 2 bases; unmatched junction nucleotides: 3. The germline V gene has CDR1 SGHNT and CDR2 YYREEE (reference sequence). The CDR3 runs to 14 residues. CDR3 bases: TGTGCCAGCAGCTTAAAGCGGGGGACCTACGAGCAGTACTTC. It encodes CASSLKRGTYEQYF.